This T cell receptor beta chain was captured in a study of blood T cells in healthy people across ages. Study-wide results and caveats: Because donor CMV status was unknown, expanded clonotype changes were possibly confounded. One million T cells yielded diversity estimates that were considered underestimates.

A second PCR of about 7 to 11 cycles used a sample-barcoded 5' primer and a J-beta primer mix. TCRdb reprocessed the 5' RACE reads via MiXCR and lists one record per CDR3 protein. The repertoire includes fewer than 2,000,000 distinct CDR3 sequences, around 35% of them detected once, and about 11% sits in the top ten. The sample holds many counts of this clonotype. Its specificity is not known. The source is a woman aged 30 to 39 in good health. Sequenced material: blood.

CDR3 loop: CSVGSTSGSEQFF. The CDR3 nucleotides are TGCAGCGTTGGATCGACTAGCGGGTCCGAGCAGTTCTTC. V gene TRBV29-1 combines with J gene TRBJ2-1; TRBD2 aligns across 10 bases. The CDR3 is made up of 13 amino acids. The V gene end was trimmed by 4 bases and the J gene end by 10 bases; junction bases not matched to a gene: 7. The germline V gene has CDR1 SQVTM and CDR2 ANQGSEA.